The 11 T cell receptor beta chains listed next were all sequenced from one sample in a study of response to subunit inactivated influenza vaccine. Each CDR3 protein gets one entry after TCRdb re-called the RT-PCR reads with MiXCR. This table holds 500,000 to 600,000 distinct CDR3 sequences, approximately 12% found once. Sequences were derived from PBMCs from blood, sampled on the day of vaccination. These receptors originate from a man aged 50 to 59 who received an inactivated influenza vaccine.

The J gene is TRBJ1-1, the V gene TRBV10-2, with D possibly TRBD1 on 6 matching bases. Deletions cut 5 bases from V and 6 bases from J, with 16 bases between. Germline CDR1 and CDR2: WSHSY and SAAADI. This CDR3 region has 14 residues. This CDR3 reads CASSFQGRGAEAFF. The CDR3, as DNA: TGCGCCAGCAGTTTCCAGGGGAGGGGAGCTGAAGCTTTCTTT.

The CDR3 region has the DNA TGTGCCAGCAGCAGTCGGATTTTGGGGACTATCTCCTACAATGAGCAGTTCTTC. Its translation is CASSSRILGTISYNEQFF. This rearrangement joins TRBV21-1 to TRBJ2-1; TRBD2, as called in the table, went unchecked against the DNA. TRBV21-1 is deemed a pseudogene. The CDR3 is 18 amino acids.

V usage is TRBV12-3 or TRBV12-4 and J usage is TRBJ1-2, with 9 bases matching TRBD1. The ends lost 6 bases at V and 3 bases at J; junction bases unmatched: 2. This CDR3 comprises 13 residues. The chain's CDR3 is CASRRQGDYGYTF. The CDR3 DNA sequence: TGTGCCAGCAGGAGACAGGGGGACTATGGCTACACCTTC.

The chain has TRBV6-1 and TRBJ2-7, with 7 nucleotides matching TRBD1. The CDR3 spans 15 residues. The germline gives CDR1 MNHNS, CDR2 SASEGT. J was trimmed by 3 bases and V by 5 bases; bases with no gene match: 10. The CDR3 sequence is CASSPKVGQNYEQYF. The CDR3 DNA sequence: TGTGCCAGCAGTCCCAAGGTGGGACAGAACTACGAGCAGTACTTC.

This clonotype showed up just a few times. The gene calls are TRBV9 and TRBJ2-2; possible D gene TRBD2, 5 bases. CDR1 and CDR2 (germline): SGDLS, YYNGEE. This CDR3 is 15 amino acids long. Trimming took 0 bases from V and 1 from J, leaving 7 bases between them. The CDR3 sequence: CASSVEGRNTGELFF. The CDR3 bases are TGTGCCAGCAGCGTAGAAGGGAGGAACACCGGGGAGCTGTTTTTT.

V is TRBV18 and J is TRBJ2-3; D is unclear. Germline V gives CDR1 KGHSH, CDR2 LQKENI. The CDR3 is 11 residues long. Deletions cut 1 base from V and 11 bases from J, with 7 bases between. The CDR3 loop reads CASSPQPEQYF. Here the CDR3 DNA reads TGTGCCAGCTCACCACAGCCCGAGCAGTATTTT. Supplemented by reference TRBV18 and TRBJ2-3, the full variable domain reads NAGVMQNPRHLVRRRGQEARLRCSPMKGHSHVYWYRQLPEEGLKFMVYLQKENIIDESGMPKERFSAEFPKEGPSILRIQQVVRGDSAAYFCASSPQPEQYFGPGTRLTVL.

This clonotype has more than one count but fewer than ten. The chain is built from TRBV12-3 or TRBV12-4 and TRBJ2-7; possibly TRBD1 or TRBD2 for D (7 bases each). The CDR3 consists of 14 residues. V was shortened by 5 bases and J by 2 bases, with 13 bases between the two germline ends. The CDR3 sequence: CASSGRGGTYEQYF. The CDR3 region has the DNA TGTGCCAGCAGTGGCAGGGGGGGCACCTACGAGCAGTACTTC.

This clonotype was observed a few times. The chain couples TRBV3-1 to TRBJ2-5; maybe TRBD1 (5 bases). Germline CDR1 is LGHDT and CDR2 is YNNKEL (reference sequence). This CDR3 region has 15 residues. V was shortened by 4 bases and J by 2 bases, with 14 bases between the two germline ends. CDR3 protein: CASSPFRDRQETQYF. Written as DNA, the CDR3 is TGTGCCAGCAGCCCCTTCAGGGATAGACAAGAGACCCAGTACTTC.

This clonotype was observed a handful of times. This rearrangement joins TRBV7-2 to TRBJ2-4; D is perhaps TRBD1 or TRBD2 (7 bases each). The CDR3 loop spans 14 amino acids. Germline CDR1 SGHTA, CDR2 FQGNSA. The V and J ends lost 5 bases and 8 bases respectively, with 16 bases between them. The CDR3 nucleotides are TGTGCCAGCAGCCGGGGAGGGGGCCCGGACATTCAGTACTTC. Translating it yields CASSRGGGPDIQYF.

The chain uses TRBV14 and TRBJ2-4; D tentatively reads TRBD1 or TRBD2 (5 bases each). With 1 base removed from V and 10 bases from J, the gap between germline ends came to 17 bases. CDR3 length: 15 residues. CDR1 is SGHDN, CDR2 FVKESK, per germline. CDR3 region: CASSQGRTYEGIQYF. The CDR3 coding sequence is TGTGCCAGCAGCCAAGGCCGGACGTATGAGGGGATTCAGTACTTC.

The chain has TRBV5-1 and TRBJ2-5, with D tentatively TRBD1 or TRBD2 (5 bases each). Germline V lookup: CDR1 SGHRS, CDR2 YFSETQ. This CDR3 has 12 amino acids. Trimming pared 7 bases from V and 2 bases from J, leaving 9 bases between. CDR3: CASGDLQETQYF. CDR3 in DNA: TGCGCCAGCGGGGACCTTCAAGAGACCCAGTACTTC. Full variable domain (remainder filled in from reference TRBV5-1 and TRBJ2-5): KAGVTQTPRYLIKTRGQQVTLSCSPISGHRSVSWYQQTPGQGLQFLFEYFSETQRNKGNFPGRFSGRQFSNSRSEMNVSTLELGDSALYLCASGDLQETQYFGPGTRLLVL.